Below, 22 T cell receptor beta chains from the same sample are listed, as sequenced in a study of cytomegalovirus exposure and HLA in healthy donors. Amplification used 60 Vbeta primers and 13 Jbeta primers. The method was immunoSEQ multiplex PCR; TCRdb's version includes in-frame clones alone and lacks a portion of them. The table lists fewer than 250,000 clones, around 83% of them singletons. The sequenced sample consisted of PBMCs. The receptors come from a girl aged 10-17 years in good health and CMV-seronegative.

The chain links TRBV11-2 to TRBJ1-2; D is uncertain. The CDR3 is 12 amino acids. Germline V gene data show CDR1 as SGHAT and CDR2 as FQNNGV. The V end was cut by 1 base, the J end by 6 bases, with 6 bases between. The CDR3 bases are TGTGCCAGCAGCTTAGTGACTGATGGCTACACCTTC. Translating gives CASSLVTDGYTF.

A word on this clone: At one end the junction does not follow the germline gene, possibly because of a read error. The J gene is TRBJ1-5, the V gene TRBV15; D may be TRBD1 (5 bases). CDR1 is LNHNV, CDR2 YYDKDF, per germline (reference sequence). The CDR3 runs 17 residues. As DNA, the CDR3 is TGTGCCACCGGCAGAGGCGGGGCAGAAATATTATTTCAGCCCCAGCATTTT. This encodes CATGRGGAEILFQPQHF.

The chain joins TRBV13 to TRBJ2-5; 7 bases agree with TRBD1. The CDR3 has 14 amino acids. Germline loops: CDR1 PRHDT, CDR2 FYEKMQ (reference sequence). The V gene end was trimmed by 4 bases and the J gene end by 1 base; junction bases not matched to a gene: 3. CDR3 bases: TGTGCCAGCAGCTCGGGACAGCTCCAAGAGACCCAGTACTTC. It codes for CASSSGQLQETQYF.

The sample holds a few counts of this clone. The chain links TRBV18 to TRBJ2-3; a possible D gene is TRBD2 (5 bases). The germline V gene has CDR1 KGHSH and CDR2 LQKENI. The CDR3 runs to 13 residues. V lost 5 bases and J 0 bases, leaving 6 bases between the germline ends. The CDR3 DNA is TGTGCCAGCTCAAGGACTAGCACAGATACGCAGTATTTT. This gives the protein CASSRTSTDTQYF.

This chain links TRBV11-3 with TRBJ2-7; 8 nucleotides match TRBD1. The CDR3 is 14 amino acids. The germline V gene encodes CDR1 SGHNT and CDR2 YENEEA. After removal of 5 bases from V and 2 bases from J, the junction contained 5 bases not matched to a gene. The CDR3 DNA follows: TGTGCCAGCAGCGCGGGACAGGAGACCTACGAGCAGTACTTC. Translated: CASSAGQETYEQYF.

The chain couples TRBV9 to TRBJ2-3; D uncertain. Trimming stripped 0 bases from V and 1 base from J, with 12 bases between. The CDR3 is 16 residues long. Looked up from germline, CDR1 is SGDLS and CDR2 is YYNGEE. The chain's CDR3 is CASSVGVGEGTDTQYF. The CDR3 coding sequence is TGTGCCAGCAGCGTAGGGGTCGGTGAGGGCACAGATACGCAGTATTTT.

This clone appeared a single time. This sequence joins TRBV5-1 and TRBJ1-2, with D perhaps matching TRBD1 (5 bases). The CDR3 runs 14 residues. Germline CDR1 reads SGHRS; CDR2 reads YFSETQ. Deletions cut 0 bases from V and 2 bases from J, with 8 bases between. CDR3 sequence reads: CASSLGGVNYGYTF. The CDR3, as DNA: TGCGCCAGCAGCTTGGGGGGCGTAAACTATGGCTACACCTTC.

V is TRBV15 and J is TRBJ2-1; D is possibly TRBD2 (7 bases). V gave up 0 bases and J gave up 3 bases, with 15 bases separating them. CDR3 length: 17 amino acids. Germline CDR1 and CDR2: LNHNV and YYDKDF (reference sequence). CDR3 in DNA: TGTGCCACCAGCAGAGATCGTAGGGGGGGCTTCTACAATGAGCAGTTCTTC. It codes for CATSRDRRGGFYNEQFF.

The V and J genes are TRBV5-1 and TRBJ1-1; TRBD1 is a possible D gene (5 bases). The V and J ends lost 2 bases and 1 base respectively, with 9 bases between them. Looked up from germline, CDR1 is SGHRS and CDR2 is YFSETQ. The CDR3 contains 14 residues. The CDR3 sequence: CASSFGHPNTEAFF. The CDR3 DNA sequence: TGCGCCAGCAGCTTCGGACACCCGAACACTGAAGCTTTCTTT.

The V gene is TRBV19, the J gene TRBJ2-4; D remains ambiguous. V was clipped by 5 bases and J by 8 bases, with 16 bases between them. CDR1 and CDR2 from the germline V gene are LNHDA and SQIVND (reference sequence). CDR3 length: 14 residues. CDR3 in DNA: TGTGCCAGTAGTCTCCCCGGTAACACAGACATTCAGTACTTC. This sequence encodes CASSLPGNTDIQYF.

The chain links TRBV27 to TRBJ2-5; TRBD1 matches at 7 bases. Near its end, the DNA agrees better with TRBJ2-7, so the J call may be wrong. The CDR3 consists of 16 residues. CDR1 and CDR2 from the germline V gene are MNHEY and SMNVEV (reference sequence). DNA of the CDR3: TGTGCCAGCAGTTTATCGGGACAGACGGTGTCCTACGAGCAGTACTTC. Translated, it gives CASSLSGQTVSYEQYF.

This clone was detected only a few times. V gene TRBV6-6 combines with J gene TRBJ2-7, with TRBD1 as a possible D gene (6 bases). There are 14 residues in the CDR3. The ends were cut back, 8 bases at V and 1 base at J, with 15 bases in the middle. From germline, CDR1 is MNHNY and CDR2 SVGAGI (reference sequence). The CDR3 region is CASRLTGNSYEQYF. DNA of the CDR3: TGTGCCAGCCGACTCACAGGGAATTCCTACGAGCAGTACTTC.

About this clone: Sequence at one end of the junction differs from germline and may be a read error. The genes are TRBV10-2 and TRBJ1-1, with a possible D match to TRBD1 (5 bases). The CDR3 is 13 residues long. Germline assignment: CDR1 WSHSY and CDR2 SAAADI. CDR3 DNA sequence: TGCGCCAGCGGTGAAGGGGCCAACACTGAAGCTTTCTTT. It codes for CASGEGANTEAFF.

This rearrangement joins TRBV5-1 to TRBJ2-1; 11 bases line up with TRBD2. Trimming cost V 5 bases and J 9 bases; bases outside gene matches: 13. This CDR3 spans 16 amino acids. Germline assignment: CDR1 SGHRS and CDR2 YFSETQ. The CDR3 here is CASRNSGGGLGGEQFF. The CDR3 DNA reads TGCGCCAGCAGAAATAGCGGGGGGGGCCTAGGGGGTGAGCAGTTCTTC.

This rearrangement joins TRBV5-4 to TRBJ2-1; 11 bases are a match to TRBD2. The CDR3 has 18 amino acids. The trim removed 5 bases at V and 9 bases at J, leaving 19 bases unmatched. The germline V gene has CDR1 SGHNT and CDR2 YYREEE (reference sequence). For the CDR3, the DNA is TGTGCCAGCAGAGGGACTAGCGGAGGCTCCCTCACTTTTTCTGAGCAGTTCTTC. Its translation is CASRGTSGGSLTFSEQFF.

The gene calls are TRBV28 and TRBJ1-1, with D perhaps matching TRBD1 (6 bases). From germline, CDR1 is MDHEN and CDR2 SYDVKM. Trimming stripped 8 bases from V and 4 bases from J, with 17 bases between. The CDR3 is 14 residues long. In nucleotides, the CDR3 is TGTGCCAGCGTAATGGGGGCCCCCAGCACTGAAGCTTTCTTT. This codes for CASVMGAPSTEAFF. Looking up the rest from reference TRBV28 and TRBJ1-1 gives the full variable domain: DVKVTQSSRYLVKRTGEKVFLECVQDMDHENMFWYRQDPGLGLRLIYFSYDVKMKEKGDIPEGYSVSREKKERFSLILESASTNQTSMYLCASVMGAPSTEAFFGQGTRLTVV.

The rearrangement links TRBV27 to TRBJ2-1; TRBD2 agrees at 13 bases. From germline, CDR1 is MNHEY and CDR2 SMNVEV (reference sequence). This CDR3 is 19 amino acids long. V lost 5 bases, J lost 7 bases, and 17 bases stayed unmatched. CDR3 loop: CASSLTSRTSGGSGNEQFF. CDR3 coding DNA: TGTGCCAGCAGTCTAACAAGCAGGACTAGCGGGGGCTCAGGGAATGAGCAGTTCTTC.

The chain couples TRBV29-1 to TRBJ2-5; TRBD2 matches at 10 bases. Germline V gene sequence: CDR1 SQVTM, CDR2 ANQGSEA. The CDR3 spans 17 residues. V was pared by 6 bases and J by 6 bases, with 19 bases of the junction left unmatched. Written as DNA, the CDR3 is TGCAGCGTCAGAGACCCCGCTAGCGGGAGTCAGAAAAAGACCCAGTACTTC. Its protein is CSVRDPASGSQKKTQYF.

This chain links TRBV7-6 with TRBJ1-6; TRBD1 matches at 10 bases. Looked up from germline, CDR1 is SGHVS and CDR2 is FNYEAQ. The V segment lost 9 bases and the J segment 7 bases; nucleotides outside the gene matches: 18. This CDR3 has 18 residues. The CDR3 DNA sequence: TGTGCCAGGGTGACAGGGGGCAGCTCCCTTTATTTGAATTCACCCCTCCACTTT. Protein: CARVTGGSSLYLNSPLHF.

This clone occurred once. V and J are TRBV5-1 and TRBJ2-1; the match to TRBD2 covers 11 bases. Unmatched junction bases numbered 15, after V lost 3 bases and J lost 10 bases. The V gene's germline CDR1 is SGHRS and CDR2 YFSETQ. The CDR3 has 17 residues. Here the CDR3 reads CASSWRSSGRSAGEQFF. CDR3 DNA: TGCGCCAGCAGCTGGCGGTCTAGCGGGAGGAGTGCAGGCGAGCAGTTCTTC.

The V call is TRBV6-1, the J call TRBJ1-2; no clear D. The CDR3 has 13 amino acids. CDR1 and CDR2 from the germline V gene are MNHNS and SASEGT. V was shortened by 6 bases and J by 7 bases, with 15 bases between the two germline ends. The CDR3 loop reads CASSPSGPGGYTF. The CDR3 DNA follows: TGTGCCAGCAGCCCGAGCGGGCCTGGTGGCTACACCTTC.

This clone was counted only a few times. The chain recombines TRBV7-9 with TRBJ1-2; 9 bases are a match to TRBD1. The CDR3 has 14 residues. The germline CDR1 and CDR2 sequences are SEHNR and FQNEAQ (reference sequence). Losses at the gene ends were 5 bases for V and 8 bases for J; bases not matched to a gene: 9. The CDR3 DNA follows: TGTGCCAGCAGCCAGGGGACAGGGCTTCACGGCTACACCTTC. Translation: CASSQGTGLHGYTF.